Following are 20 T cell receptor beta chains from one sample sequenced in a study of cytomegalovirus exposure and HLA in healthy donors (dated by TCRdb to the late 2010s). Library preparation was by the immunoSEQ multiplex PCR assay. For the multiplex PCR, a mixture combining 60 forward primers for TCR Vbeta segments and 13 reverse primers for TCR Jbeta segments was used. TCRdb limited this immuneACCESS table to in-frame rearrangements with V and J called. A share of clones is missing; checked studies link under half to unresolved V genes, and the rest is unexplained. A total of 100,000 to 150,000 clones appear in this sample, less than 85% of them only once. The biggest ten clones account for roughly 16% of the sample. Sequencing input: PBMCs. The receptors stem from a man aged 45 to 65 in good health and CMV-seropositive.

CDR3 sequence reads: CASSSSSGFSYGYTF. The CDR3 bases are TGTGCCAGTAGTTCCAGCAGCGGTTTTAGCTATGGCTACACCTTC. The chain joins TRBV19 to TRBJ1-2, with unresolved D. Germline-derived CDR1 and CDR2 are LNHDA and SQIVND (reference sequence). This CDR3 region has 15 residues. Trimming shortened V by 5 bases and J by 4 bases, and 17 bases separated the two germline ends.

The chain uses TRBV11-2 and TRBJ2-7; TRBD1 agrees at 8 bases. The CDR3 length is 15 residues. The germline CDR1 and CDR2 sequences are SGHAT and FQNNGV. After removal of 4 bases from V and 5 bases from J, the junction contained 10 bases not matched to a gene. The CDR3 reads CASSSIRGRRNEQYF. CDR3 sequence (DNA): TGTGCCAGCAGCTCAATCAGGGGGCGCAGAAACGAGCAGTACTTC. The whole variable domain, remainder taken from reference TRBV11-2 and TRBJ2-7, is EAGVAQSPRYKIIEKRQSVAFWCNPISGHATLYWYQQILGQGPKLLIQFQNNGVVDDSQLPKDRFSAERLKGVDSTLKIQPAKLEDSAVYLCASSSIRGRRNEQYFGPGTRLTVT.

The chain couples TRBV6-1 to TRBJ1-2; 7 nucleotides align to TRBD1. Germline-derived CDR1 and CDR2 are MNHNS and SASEGT. CDR3 length: 10 residues. This CDR3 is CLTGNIGYTF. The CDR3 nucleotides read TGTCTGACAGGGAACATTGGCTACACCTTC.

The chain uses TRBV2 and TRBJ2-1; no clear D. Germline V gene data show CDR1 as SNHLY and CDR2 as FYNNEI. V gave up 2 bases and J gave up 5 bases, with 10 bases separating them. CDR3 length: 14 amino acids. The CDR3 reads CASSERQAHNEQFF. Here the CDR3 DNA reads TGTGCCAGCAGTGAACGCCAGGCCCACAATGAGCAGTTCTTC.

The rearrangement links TRBV11-3 to TRBJ2-7, with a weak D call TRBD2 (6 bases). This CDR3 has 15 amino acids. V lost 5 bases, J lost 2 bases, and 16 bases lay in between. The germline V gene has CDR1 SGHNT and CDR2 YENEEA. This chain's CDR3 is CASSVPLGGTYEQYF. The CDR3 DNA reads as TGTGCCAGCAGCGTCCCGTTGGGGGGAACCTACGAGCAGTACTTC.

This clone is a singleton in its sample. V gene TRBV28 combines with J gene TRBJ2-5; TRBD1 aligns across 8 bases. V was clipped by 2 bases and J by 3 bases; unmatched bases: 14. Germline lookup yields CDR1 MDHEN and CDR2 SYDVKM. The CDR3 length is 18 residues. CDR3 sequence (DNA): TGTGCCAGCAGTTTAAAGCTCCCGGGTCGGACAGGGAAAGAGACCCAGTACTTC. As protein: CASSLKLPGRTGKETQYF. Combining the CDR3 with reference TRBV28 and TRBJ2-5 gives the whole variable domain DVKVTQSSRYLVKRTGEKVFLECVQDMDHENMFWYRQDPGLGLRLIYFSYDVKMKEKGDIPEGYSVSREKKERFSLILESASTNQTSMYLCASSLKLPGRTGKETQYFGPGTRLLVL.

The chain recombines TRBV27 with TRBJ1-2, with 7 bases matching TRBD1. The CDR3 totals 14 residues. Germline CDR1 is MNHEY and CDR2 is SMNVEV (reference sequence). Trimming took 10 bases from V and 4 from J; bases not matched to a gene: 12. Here the CDR3 DNA reads TGTGCCACCTATGAACCGGGGACAGCCTATGGCTACACCTTC. Protein: CATYEPGTAYGYTF.

The chain has TRBV28 and TRBJ1-1; TRBD1 matches 7 bases. V lost 5 bases and J lost 7; bases outside the gene matches: 10. Germline V gene data show CDR1 as MDHEN and CDR2 as SYDVKM. The CDR3 runs to 14 residues. The CDR3 nucleotides are TGTGCCAGCAGTCGGGACAGCGGCCCGGTTGAAGCTTTCTTT. It specifies CASSRDSGPVEAFF.

The V call is TRBV2, the J call TRBJ1-2; 11 nucleotides agree with TRBD1. CDR1 and CDR2 (germline): SNHLY, FYNNEI. The CDR3 sequence is 15 residues long. J gave up 10 bases and V 1 base, and 8 bases lay outside the gene matches. The CDR3 protein is CASSEGAGTGGIYTF. CDR3 nucleotides: TGTGCCAGCAGTGAAGGAGCCGGGACAGGGGGAATCTACACCTTC.

V and J are TRBV4-3 and TRBJ2-1; no clear D. This CDR3 contains 13 residues. V was clipped by 4 bases and J by 0 bases, with 4 bases between them. Germline loops: CDR1 LGHNA, CDR2 YSLEER. The CDR3 DNA sequence: TGCGCCAGCAGCCCCCTCTCCTACAATGAGCAGTTCTTC. This gives the protein CASSPLSYNEQFF.

This chain joins TRBV4-3 and TRBJ1-1, with 9 bases lining up with TRBD1. The germline V gene encodes CDR1 LGHNA and CDR2 YSLEER. The CDR3 consists of 17 residues. The V and J ends lost 4 bases and 3 bases, in that order; junction bases with no gene match: 12. CDR3 sequence: CASSPVTGGEGYTEAFF. In DNA form, the CDR3 reads TGCGCCAGCAGCCCCGTAACAGGGGGCGAGGGGTACACTGAAGCTTTCTTT.

The chain employs TRBV7-2 and TRBJ1-5, with 9 bases matching TRBD1. CDR1 is SGHTA and CDR2 is FQGNSA in the germline V gene. The CDR3 is 18 amino acids. V shed 1 base and J 2 bases; nucleotides not matched to a gene: 9. CDR3 amino acids: CASSLDDRGKVGNQPQHF. CDR3 bases: TGTGCCAGCAGCTTAGACGACAGGGGGAAGGTGGGCAATCAGCCCCAGCATTTT.

The chain has TRBV19 and TRBJ2-5; D is possibly TRBD2 (6 bases). CDR3 length equals 13 residues. CDR1 and CDR2 (germline): LNHDA, SQIVND (reference sequence). V was pared by 5 bases and J by 5 bases, with 12 bases between. In DNA form, the CDR3 reads TGTGCCAGTAGTGTTGCGGGGCTCGAGACCCAGTACTTC. This sequence encodes CASSVAGLETQYF.

This clone was observed once. V is TRBV11-3 and J is TRBJ2-1, with 9 positions matching TRBD2. The germline gives CDR1 SGHNT, CDR2 YENEEA. CDR3 length equals 19 residues. After removal of 4 bases from V and 0 bases from J, the junction contained 13 bases not matched to a gene. In nucleotides, the CDR3 is TGTGCCAGCAGCTCCCCTGGGACTAGCCCAACTAGCTCCTACAATGAGCAGTTCTTC. It encodes CASSSPGTSPTSSYNEQFF.

This rearrangement joins TRBV6-5 to TRBJ2-3; D perhaps matches TRBD2 (6 bases). Germline V lookup: CDR1 MNHEY, CDR2 SVGAGI. The CDR3 is 14 amino acids. The V and J ends lost 7 bases and 8 bases respectively, with 19 bases between them. The DNA for the CDR3 is TGTGCCAGCACCCTGGCCTCGGGGCGGGGTACGCAGTATTTT. It codes for CASTLASGRGTQYF.

V gene TRBV18 combines with J gene TRBJ2-1, with 9 bases identical to TRBD1. Germline assignment: CDR1 KGHSH and CDR2 LQKENI. The CDR3 covers 12 residues. Unmatched junction bases numbered 2, after V lost 6 bases and J lost 8 bases. DNA for the CDR3: TGTGCCAGCTCCCGGACAGGGGATGAGCAGTTCTTC. Translated: CASSRTGDEQFF.

This chain uses TRBV5-1 with TRBJ2-7, with 7 bases identical to TRBD2. The CDR3 is 15 amino acids. V shed 0 bases, J shed 4 bases, and the junction held 7 bases outside the gene matches. Per germline, CDR1 SGHRS and CDR2 YFSETQ. The CDR3 DNA sequence: TGCGCCAGCAGCTTGGCCGGGGGGATCGGGTACGAGCAGTACTTC. This sequence encodes CASSLAGGIGYEQYF.

The rearrangement links TRBV15 to TRBJ1-1, with D unresolved. V shed 2 bases and J shed 6 bases, with 10 bases lying between them. CDR1 and CDR2 from the germline V gene are LNHNV and YYDKDF (reference sequence). The CDR3 contains 13 residues. CDR3 residues: CATSRKAGSEAFF. CDR3 DNA: TGTGCCACCAGCAGAAAGGCAGGATCTGAAGCTTTCTTT.

J is TRBJ2-7 and V is TRBV7-2; 8 nucleotides align to TRBD1. CDR3 length equals 13 residues. V trimming: 4 bases; J trimming: 8 bases; junction bases outside the gene matches: 7. CDR1 SGHTA and CDR2 FQGNSA come from the germline V gene. DNA of the CDR3: TGTGCCAGCAGCTCGGGACAGGCGATCAAGCAGTACTTC. Protein product: CASSSGQAIKQYF.

This clone was observed a few times. The gene calls are TRBV27 and TRBJ2-1; D might be TRBD2 (6 bases). Trimming removed 3 bases at V and 4 bases at J, with 13 bases between. Germline CDR1 MNHEY, CDR2 SMNVEV (reference sequence). CDR3 length: 15 amino acids. CDR3 residues: CASSFDGDSYNEQFF. The CDR3 DNA sequence: TGTGCCAGCAGTTTTGACGGGGACTCATACAATGAGCAGTTCTTC.